The 7 T cell receptor beta chains in this list originate from one sample, sequenced in a study of T cells in localized non-small cell lung cancer. Sequencing used immunoSEQ multiplex PCR; TCRdb keeps in-frame clones, though not all of them. The table includes under 95,000 clones, approximately 80% detected once. The sequenced sample was peripheral blood, obtained before any cancer treatment. The receptors originated from an older female donor with stage I lung adenocarcinoma.

The DNA of the CDR3 is TGTGCCAGCAAAGGCAGGGGGTTTAGCAATCAGCCCCAGCATTTT. Encoded protein: CASKGRGFSNQPQHF. The chain carries TRBV2 and TRBJ1-5, with TRBD1 matching 7 bases. This CDR3 is 15 amino acids long. Germline CDR1 is SNHLY and CDR2 is FYNNEI. With 7 bases clipped from V and 0 bases from J, the junction kept 6 bases outside the gene matches.

The rearrangement joins TRBV18 to TRBJ2-1, with D unresolved. The CDR3 covers 15 residues. Trimming took 2 bases from V and 0 from J, leaving 8 bases between them. The germline V gene encodes CDR1 KGHSH and CDR2 LQKENI. CDR3 sequence reads: CASSPDGSSYNEQFF. The CDR3 region has the DNA TGTGCCAGCTCACCAGACGGTAGCTCCTACAATGAGCAGTTCTTC.

The rearrangement uses TRBV2 and TRBJ2-1; D is perhaps TRBD2 (6 bases). Trimming cost V 4 bases and J 9 bases, with 19 bases left between them. The germline CDR1 and CDR2 sequences are SNHLY and FYNNEI. This CDR3 is built from 15 residues. In DNA, the CDR3 is TGTGCCAGCAGTGGGTCTGGAGGGATAATCTCTGAGCAGTTCTTC. Translation: CASSGSGGIISEQFF.

This clone was found a few times. As DNA, the CDR3 is TGTGCCAGCAGCTTGATGGGGGGAGAAGGCTACACCTTC. Translating gives CASSLMGGEGYTF. The chain couples TRBV7-9 to TRBJ1-2; TRBD1 is a possible D gene (5 bases). Trimming left V 3 bases short and J 8 bases short, with 13 bases between. This CDR3 has 13 residues. Germline V gives CDR1 SEHNR, CDR2 FQNEAQ (reference sequence).

The CDR3 DNA reads as TGTGCCAGCAGCCACCGGGCTAGCGGAGACTACGAGCAGTACTTC. It yields the protein CASSHRASGDYEQYF. The chain carries TRBV6-1 and TRBJ2-7, with TRBD2 matching 7 bases. The germline CDR1 and CDR2 sequences are MNHNS and SASEGT. The length of the CDR3 is 15 residues. The V segment lost 6 bases and the J segment 3 bases; nucleotides outside the gene matches: 11.

The chain combines TRBV19 with TRBJ2-2; no firm D call. CDR3 length equals 12 residues. Germline-derived CDR1 and CDR2 are LNHDA and SQIVND (reference sequence). Trimming removed 7 bases at V and 0 bases at J, with 3 bases between. The CDR3 region is CASITNTGELFF. CDR3 nucleotide sequence: TGTGCCAGTATCACGAACACCGGGGAGCTGTTTTTT.

Details on this clone: The germline gene is not matched at one end of the junction; a read error may be the cause. The chain combines TRBV7-7 with TRBJ2-5; TRBD1 or TRBD2 may be the D gene (6 bases each). In germline, CDR1 is SSHAT, CDR2 FNYEAQ (reference sequence). The CDR3 is made up of 15 amino acids. Here the CDR3 reads CASSPLGTRGETQYF. For the CDR3, the DNA is TGTGCTAGCAGCCCCTTGGGGACACGGGGGGAGACCCAGTACTTC.